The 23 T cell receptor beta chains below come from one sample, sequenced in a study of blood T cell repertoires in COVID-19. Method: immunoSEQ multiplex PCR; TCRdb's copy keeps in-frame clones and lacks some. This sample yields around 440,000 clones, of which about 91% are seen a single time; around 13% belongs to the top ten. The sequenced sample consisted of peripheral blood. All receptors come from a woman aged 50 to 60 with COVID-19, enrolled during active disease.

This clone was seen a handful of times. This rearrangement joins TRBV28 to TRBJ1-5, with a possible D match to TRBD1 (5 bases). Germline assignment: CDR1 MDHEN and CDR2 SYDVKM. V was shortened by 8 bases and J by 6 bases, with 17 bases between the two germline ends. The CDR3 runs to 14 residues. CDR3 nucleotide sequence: TGTGCCAGCCGATCTGGGGGGGAAACTCAGCCCCAGCATTTT. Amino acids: CASRSGGETQPQHF.

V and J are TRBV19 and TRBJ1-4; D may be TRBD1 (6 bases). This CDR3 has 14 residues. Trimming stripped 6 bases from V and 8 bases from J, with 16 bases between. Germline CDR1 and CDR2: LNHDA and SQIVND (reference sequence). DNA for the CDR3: TGTGCCAGTAGAAACAGGGAGAAGGGGGAAAAACTGTTTTTT. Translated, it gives CASRNREKGEKLFF. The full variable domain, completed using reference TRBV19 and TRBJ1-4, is DGGITQSPKYLFRKEGQNVTLSCEQNLNHDAMYWYRQDPGQGLRLIYYSQIVNDFQKGDIAEGYSVSREKKESFPLTVTSAQKNPTAFYLCASRNREKGEKLFFGSGTQLSVL.

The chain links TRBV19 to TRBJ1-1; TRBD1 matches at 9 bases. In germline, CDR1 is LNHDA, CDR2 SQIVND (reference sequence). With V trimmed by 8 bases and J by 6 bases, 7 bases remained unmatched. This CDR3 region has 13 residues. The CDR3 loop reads CASGGQGSAEAFF. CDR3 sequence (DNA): TGTGCCAGTGGTGGACAGGGGAGCGCTGAAGCTTTCTTT.

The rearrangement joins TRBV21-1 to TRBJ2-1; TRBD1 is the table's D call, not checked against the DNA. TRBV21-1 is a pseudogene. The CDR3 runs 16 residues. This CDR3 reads CASSRQGAADYNEQFF. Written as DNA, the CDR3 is TGTGCCAGCAGCAGACAGGGGGCGGCTGATTACAATGAGCAGTTCTTC.

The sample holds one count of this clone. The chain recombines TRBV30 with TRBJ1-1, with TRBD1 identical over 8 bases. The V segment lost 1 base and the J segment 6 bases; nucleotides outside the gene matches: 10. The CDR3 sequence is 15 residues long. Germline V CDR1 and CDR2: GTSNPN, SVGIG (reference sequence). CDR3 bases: TGTGCCTGGAGTGAGACAGGGGTAAGGCGAGCTGAAGCTTTCTTT. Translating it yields CAWSETGVRRAEAFF.

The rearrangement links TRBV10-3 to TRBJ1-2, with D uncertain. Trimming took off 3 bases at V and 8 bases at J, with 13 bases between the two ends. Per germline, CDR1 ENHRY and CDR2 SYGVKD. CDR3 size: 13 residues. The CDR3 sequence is CAISENSSRGYTF. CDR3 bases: TGTGCCATCAGTGAAAATTCATCGAGAGGCTACACCTTC.

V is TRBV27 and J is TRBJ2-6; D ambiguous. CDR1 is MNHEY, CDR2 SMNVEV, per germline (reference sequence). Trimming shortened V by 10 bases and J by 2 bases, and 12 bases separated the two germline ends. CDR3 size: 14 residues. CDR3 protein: CATLLVAGANVLTF. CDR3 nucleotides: TGTGCCACCCTATTAGTGGCTGGGGCCAACGTCCTGACTTTC.

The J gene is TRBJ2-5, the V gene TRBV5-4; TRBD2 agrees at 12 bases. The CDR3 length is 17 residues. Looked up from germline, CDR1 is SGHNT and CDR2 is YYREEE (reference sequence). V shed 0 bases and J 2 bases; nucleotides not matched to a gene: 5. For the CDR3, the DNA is TGTGCCAGCAGCTTGGACGGACTAGCGGGGAAACAAGAGACCCAGTACTTC. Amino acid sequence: CASSLDGLAGKQETQYF.

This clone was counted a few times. The CDR3 here is CASSQGRRQGGSPLHF. CDR3 nucleotides: TGCGCCAGCAGCCAAGGGAGACGACAGGGTGGTTCACCCCTCCACTTT. V and J are TRBV4-1 and TRBJ1-6; 7 positions match TRBD1. The CDR3 loop spans 16 amino acids. V shed 1 base, J shed 9 bases, and the junction held 9 bases outside the gene matches. CDR1 and CDR2 from the germline V gene are MGHRA and YSYEKL.

In DNA form, the CDR3 reads TGTGCCAGCAGCTTATCCTTGGGACAGGGGGTTGCTGAAGCTTTCTTT. It translates to CASSLSLGQGVAEAFF. The rearrangement joins TRBV11-2 to TRBJ1-1; TRBD1 matches 11 bases. CDR1 SGHAT and CDR2 FQNNGV come from the germline V gene. V was pared by 2 bases and J by 6 bases, with 8 bases of the junction left unmatched. This CDR3 has 16 amino acids.

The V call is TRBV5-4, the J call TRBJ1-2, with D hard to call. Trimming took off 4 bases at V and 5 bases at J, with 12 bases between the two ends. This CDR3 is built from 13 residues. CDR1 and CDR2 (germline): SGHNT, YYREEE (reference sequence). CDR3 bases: TGTGCCAGCAGCCCCGGAGGATCTTATGGCTACACCTTC. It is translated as CASSPGGSYGYTF. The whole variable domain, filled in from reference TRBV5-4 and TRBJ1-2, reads ETGVTQSPTHLIKTRGQQVTLRCSSQSGHNTVSWYQQALGQGPQFIFQYYREEENGRGNFPPRFSGLQFPNYSSELNVNALELDDSALYLCASSPGGSYGYTFGSGTRLTVV.

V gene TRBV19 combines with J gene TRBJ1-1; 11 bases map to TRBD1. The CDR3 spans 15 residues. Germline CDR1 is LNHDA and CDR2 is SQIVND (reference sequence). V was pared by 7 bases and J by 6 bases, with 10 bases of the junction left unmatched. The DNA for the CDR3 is TGTGCCAGTATTCAATCCGGGACAGGGGGTTCTGAAGCTTTCTTT. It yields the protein CASIQSGTGGSEAFF.

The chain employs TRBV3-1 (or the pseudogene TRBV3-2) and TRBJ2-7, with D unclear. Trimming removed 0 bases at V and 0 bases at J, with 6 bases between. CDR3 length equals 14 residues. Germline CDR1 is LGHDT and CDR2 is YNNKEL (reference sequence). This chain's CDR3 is CASSQDRYSYEQYF. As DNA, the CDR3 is TGTGCCAGCAGCCAAGATCGGTACTCCTACGAGCAGTACTTC.

CDR3 DNA sequence: TGTGCCAGCAGGTCTACAGGGGCCACTGAAGCTTTCTTT. This codes for CASRSTGATEAFF. The chain combines TRBV2 with TRBJ1-1, with TRBD1 identical over 7 bases. Germline V gives CDR1 SNHLY, CDR2 FYNNEI. CDR3 length: 13 amino acids. Trimming cost V 6 bases and J 4 bases; bases outside gene matches: 5.

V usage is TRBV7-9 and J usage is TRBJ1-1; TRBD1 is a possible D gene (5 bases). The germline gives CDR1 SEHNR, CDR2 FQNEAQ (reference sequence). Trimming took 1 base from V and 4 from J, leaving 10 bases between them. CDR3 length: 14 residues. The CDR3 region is CASSLELGGTEAFF. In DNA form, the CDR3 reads TGTGCCAGCAGCTTAGAATTGGGGGGCACTGAAGCTTTCTTT. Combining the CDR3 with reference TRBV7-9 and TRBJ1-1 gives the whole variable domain DTGVSQNPRHKITKRGQNVTFRCDPISEHNRLYWYRQTLGQGPEFLTYFQNEAQLEKSRLLSDRFSAERPKGSFSTLEIQRTEQGDSAMYLCASSLELGGTEAFFGQGTRLTVV.

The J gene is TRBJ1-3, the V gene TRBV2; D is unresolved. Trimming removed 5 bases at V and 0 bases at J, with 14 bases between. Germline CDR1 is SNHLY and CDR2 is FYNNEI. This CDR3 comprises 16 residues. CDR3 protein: CASSLYPGSSGNTIYF. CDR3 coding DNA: TGTGCCAGCAGTTTATATCCAGGTTCCTCTGGAAACACCATATATTTT. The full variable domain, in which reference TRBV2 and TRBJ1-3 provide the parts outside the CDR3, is EPEVTQTPSHQVTQMGQEVILRCVPISNHLYFYWYRQILGQKVEFLVSFYNNEISEKSEIFDDQFSVERPDGSNFTLKIRSTKLEDSAMYFCASSLYPGSSGNTIYFGEGSWLTVV.

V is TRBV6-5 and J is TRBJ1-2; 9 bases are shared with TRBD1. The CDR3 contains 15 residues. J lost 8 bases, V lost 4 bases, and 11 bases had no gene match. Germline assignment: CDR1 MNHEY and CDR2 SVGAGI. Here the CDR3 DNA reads TGTGCCAGCAGTTTTCACCGAGGACAGGGGAACGGCTACACCTTC. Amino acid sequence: CASSFHRGQGNGYTF.

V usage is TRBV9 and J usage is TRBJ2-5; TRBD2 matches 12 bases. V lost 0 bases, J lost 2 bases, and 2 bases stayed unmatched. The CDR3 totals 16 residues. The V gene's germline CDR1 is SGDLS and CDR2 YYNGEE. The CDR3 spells CASSVGGLAGQETQYF. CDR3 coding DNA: TGTGCCAGCAGCGTAGGTGGACTAGCGGGGCAAGAGACCCAGTACTTC.

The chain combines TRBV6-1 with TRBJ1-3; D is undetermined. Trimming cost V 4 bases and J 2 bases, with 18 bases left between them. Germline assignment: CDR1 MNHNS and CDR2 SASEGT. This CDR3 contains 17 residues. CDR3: CASSVGRAAGPGNTIYF. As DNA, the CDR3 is TGTGCCAGCAGTGTGGGGAGGGCGGCCGGCCCTGGAAACACCATATATTTT.

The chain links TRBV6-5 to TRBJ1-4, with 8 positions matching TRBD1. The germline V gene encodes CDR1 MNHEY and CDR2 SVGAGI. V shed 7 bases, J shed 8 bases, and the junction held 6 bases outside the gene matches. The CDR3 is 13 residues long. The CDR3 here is CASTDDRGEKLFF. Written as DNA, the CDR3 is TGTGCCAGCACCGATGACAGGGGCGAAAAACTGTTTTTT.

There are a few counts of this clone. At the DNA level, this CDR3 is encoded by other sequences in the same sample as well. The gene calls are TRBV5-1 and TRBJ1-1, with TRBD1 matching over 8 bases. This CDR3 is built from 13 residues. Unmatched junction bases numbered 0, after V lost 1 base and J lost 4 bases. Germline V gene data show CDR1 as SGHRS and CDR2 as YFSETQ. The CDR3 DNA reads TGCGCCAGCAGCTTGACAGGGGGCACTGAAGCTTTCTTT. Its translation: CASSLTGGTEAFF.

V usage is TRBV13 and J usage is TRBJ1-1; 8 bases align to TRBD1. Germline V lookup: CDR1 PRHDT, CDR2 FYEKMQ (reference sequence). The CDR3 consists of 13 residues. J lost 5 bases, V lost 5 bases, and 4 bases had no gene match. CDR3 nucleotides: TGTGCCAGCAGCCCCAGGGGGCGGACTGAAGCTTTCTTT. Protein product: CASSPRGRTEAFF.

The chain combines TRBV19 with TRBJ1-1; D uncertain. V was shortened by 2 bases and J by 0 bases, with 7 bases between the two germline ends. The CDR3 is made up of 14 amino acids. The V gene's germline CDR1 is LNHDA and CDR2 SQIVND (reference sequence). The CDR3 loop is CASSITDLNTEAFF. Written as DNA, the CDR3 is TGTGCCAGTAGTATAACAGACCTGAACACTGAAGCTTTCTTT. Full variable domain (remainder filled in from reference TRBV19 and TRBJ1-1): DGGITQSPKYLFRKEGQNVTLSCEQNLNHDAMYWYRQDPGQGLRLIYYSQIVNDFQKGDIAEGYSVSREKKESFPLTVTSAQKNPTAFYLCASSITDLNTEAFFGQGTRLTVV.